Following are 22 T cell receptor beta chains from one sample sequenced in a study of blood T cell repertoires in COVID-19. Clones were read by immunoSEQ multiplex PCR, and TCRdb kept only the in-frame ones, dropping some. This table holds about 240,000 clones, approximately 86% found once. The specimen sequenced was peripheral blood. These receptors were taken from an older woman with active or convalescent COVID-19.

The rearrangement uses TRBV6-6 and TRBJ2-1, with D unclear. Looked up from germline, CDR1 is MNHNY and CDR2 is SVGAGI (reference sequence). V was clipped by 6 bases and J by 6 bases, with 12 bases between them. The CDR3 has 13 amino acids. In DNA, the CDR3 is TGTGCCAGCAGCCCCCCCGAGGTCAATGAGCAGTTCTTC. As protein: CASSPPEVNEQFF.

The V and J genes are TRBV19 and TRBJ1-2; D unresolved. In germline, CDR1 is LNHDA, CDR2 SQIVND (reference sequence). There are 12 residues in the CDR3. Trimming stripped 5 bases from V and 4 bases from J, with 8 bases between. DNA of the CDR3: TGTGCCAGTAGTCCCCAAGCCTATGGCTACACCTTC. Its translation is CASSPQAYGYTF.

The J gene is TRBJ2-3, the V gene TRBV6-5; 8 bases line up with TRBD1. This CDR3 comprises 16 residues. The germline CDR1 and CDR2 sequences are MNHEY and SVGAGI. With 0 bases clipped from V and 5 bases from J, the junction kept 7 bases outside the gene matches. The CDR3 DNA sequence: TGTGCCAGCAGTTACTCGCGGGACAGGAGAGGAGATACGCAGTATTTT. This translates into CASSYSRDRRGDTQYF.

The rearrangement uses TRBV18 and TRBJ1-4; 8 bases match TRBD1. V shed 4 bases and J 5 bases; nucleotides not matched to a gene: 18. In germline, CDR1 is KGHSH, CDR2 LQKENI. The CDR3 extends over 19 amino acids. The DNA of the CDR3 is TGTGCCAGCTCACGCCTTACAGGGGGGGTCGACTCCAGCAATGAAAAACTGTTTTTT. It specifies CASSRLTGGVDSSNEKLFF.

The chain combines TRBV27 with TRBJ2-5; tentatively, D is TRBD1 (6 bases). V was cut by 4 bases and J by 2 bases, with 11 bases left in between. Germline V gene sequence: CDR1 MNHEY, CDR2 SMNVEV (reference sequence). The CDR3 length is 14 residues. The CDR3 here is CASSYLDRQETQYF. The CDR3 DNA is TGTGCCAGCAGTTACTTGGACAGACAAGAGACCCAGTACTTC.

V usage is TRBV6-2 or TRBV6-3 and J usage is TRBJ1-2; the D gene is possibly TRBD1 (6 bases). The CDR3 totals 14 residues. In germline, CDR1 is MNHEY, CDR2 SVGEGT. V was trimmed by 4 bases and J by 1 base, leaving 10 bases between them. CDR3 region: CASSWRGGNYGYTF. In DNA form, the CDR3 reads TGTGCCAGCAGTTGGAGGGGGGGTAACTATGGCTACACCTTC.

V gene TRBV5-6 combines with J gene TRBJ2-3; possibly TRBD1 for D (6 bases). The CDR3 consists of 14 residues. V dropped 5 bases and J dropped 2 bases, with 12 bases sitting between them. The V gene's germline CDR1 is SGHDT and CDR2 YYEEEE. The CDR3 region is CASSSDRPTDTQYF. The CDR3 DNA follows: TGTGCCAGCAGTTCGGACAGACCCACAGATACGCAGTATTTT.

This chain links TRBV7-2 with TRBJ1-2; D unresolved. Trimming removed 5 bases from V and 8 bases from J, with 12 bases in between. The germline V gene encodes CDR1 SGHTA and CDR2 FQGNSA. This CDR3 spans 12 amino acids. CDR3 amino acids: CASSQGLGGYTF. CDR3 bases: TGTGCCAGCAGCCAAGGACTGGGGGGCTACACCTTC.

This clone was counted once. CDR3 sequence reads: CASSERGEQYF. The CDR3 DNA is TGTGCCAGCAGTGAAAGGGGCGAGCAGTACTTC. V is TRBV2 and J is TRBJ2-7, with D maybe TRBD1 (5 bases). The CDR3 covers 11 residues. The germline gives CDR1 SNHLY, CDR2 FYNNEI. V shed 2 bases and J shed 6 bases, with 5 bases lying between them.

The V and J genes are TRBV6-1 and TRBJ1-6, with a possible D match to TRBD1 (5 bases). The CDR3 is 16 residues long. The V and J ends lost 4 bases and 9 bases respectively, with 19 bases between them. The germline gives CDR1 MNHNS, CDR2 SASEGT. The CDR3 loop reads CASSGRRGSPSSPLHF. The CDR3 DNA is TGTGCCAGCAGTGGCCGCCGGGGGAGTCCCTCTTCACCCCTCCACTTT.

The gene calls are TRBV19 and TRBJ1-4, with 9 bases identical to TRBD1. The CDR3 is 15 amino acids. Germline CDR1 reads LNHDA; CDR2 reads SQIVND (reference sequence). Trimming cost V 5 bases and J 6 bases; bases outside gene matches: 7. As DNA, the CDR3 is TGTGCCAGTAGTCTAAGGACAGGGGTTCATGAAAAACTGTTTTTT. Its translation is CASSLRTGVHEKLFF. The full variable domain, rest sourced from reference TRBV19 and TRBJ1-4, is DGGITQSPKYLFRKEGQNVTLSCEQNLNHDAMYWYRQDPGQGLRLIYYSQIVNDFQKGDIAEGYSVSREKKESFPLTVTSAQKNPTAFYLCASSLRTGVHEKLFFGSGTQLSVL.

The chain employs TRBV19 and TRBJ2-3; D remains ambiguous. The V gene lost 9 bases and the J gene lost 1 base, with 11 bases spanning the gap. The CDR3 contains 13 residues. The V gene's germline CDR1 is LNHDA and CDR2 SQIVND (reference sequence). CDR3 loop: CASRYPGTDTQYF. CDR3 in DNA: TGTGCCAGCCGCTATCCGGGCACAGATACGCAGTATTTT.

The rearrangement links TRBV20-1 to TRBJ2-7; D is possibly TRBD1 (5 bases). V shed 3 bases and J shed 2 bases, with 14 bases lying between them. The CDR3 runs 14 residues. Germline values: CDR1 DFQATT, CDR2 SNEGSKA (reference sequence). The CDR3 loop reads CSASFAGLAYEQYF. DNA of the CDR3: TGCAGTGCTAGTTTCGCAGGGCTTGCCTACGAGCAGTACTTC.

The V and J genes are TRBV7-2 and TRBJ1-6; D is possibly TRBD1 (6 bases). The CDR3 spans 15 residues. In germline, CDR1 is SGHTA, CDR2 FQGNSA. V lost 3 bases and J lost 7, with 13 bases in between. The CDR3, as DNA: TGTGCCAGCAGCTTGAGACAGGACTCAAATTCACCCCTCCACTTT. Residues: CASSLRQDSNSPLHF.

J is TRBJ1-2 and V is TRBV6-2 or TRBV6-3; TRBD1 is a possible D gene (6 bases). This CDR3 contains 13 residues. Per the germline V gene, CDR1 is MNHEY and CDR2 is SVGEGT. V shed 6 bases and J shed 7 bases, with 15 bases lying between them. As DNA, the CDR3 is TGTGCCAGCAGCCGGGGTCAGGGGAGTGGCTACACCTTC. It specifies CASSRGQGSGYTF.

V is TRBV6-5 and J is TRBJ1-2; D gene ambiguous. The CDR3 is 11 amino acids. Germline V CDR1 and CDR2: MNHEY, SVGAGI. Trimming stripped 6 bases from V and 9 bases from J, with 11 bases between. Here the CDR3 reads CASSSRNSYTF. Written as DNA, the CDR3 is TGTGCCAGCAGCTCCAGAAATAGCTACACCTTC.

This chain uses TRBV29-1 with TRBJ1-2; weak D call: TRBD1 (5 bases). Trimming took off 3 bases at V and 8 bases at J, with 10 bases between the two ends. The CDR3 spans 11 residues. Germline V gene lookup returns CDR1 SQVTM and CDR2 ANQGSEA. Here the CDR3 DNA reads TGCAGCGTTGACAGGGATTTAGGCTACACCTTC. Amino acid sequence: CSVDRDLGYTF.

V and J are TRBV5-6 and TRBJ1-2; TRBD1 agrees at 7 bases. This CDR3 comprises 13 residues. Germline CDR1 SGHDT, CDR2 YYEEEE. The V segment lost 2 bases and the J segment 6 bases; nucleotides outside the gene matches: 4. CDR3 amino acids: CASSLQGTNGYTF. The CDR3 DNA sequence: TGTGCCAGCAGCTTACAGGGGACAAATGGCTACACCTTC.

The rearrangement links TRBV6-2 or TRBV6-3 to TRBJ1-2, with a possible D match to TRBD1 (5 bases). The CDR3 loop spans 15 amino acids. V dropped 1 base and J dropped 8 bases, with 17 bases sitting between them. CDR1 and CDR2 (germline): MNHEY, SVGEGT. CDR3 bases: TGTGCCAGCAGTTACTTCCGACAGACCTTTACGGGCTACACCTTC. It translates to CASSYFRQTFTGYTF.

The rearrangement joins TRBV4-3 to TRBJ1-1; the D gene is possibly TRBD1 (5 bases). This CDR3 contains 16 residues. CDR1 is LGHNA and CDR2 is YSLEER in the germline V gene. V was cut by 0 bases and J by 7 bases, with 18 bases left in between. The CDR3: CASSQDRSRAGIEAFF. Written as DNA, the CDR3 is TGCGCCAGCAGCCAAGATAGAAGCAGGGCTGGGATTGAAGCTTTCTTT.

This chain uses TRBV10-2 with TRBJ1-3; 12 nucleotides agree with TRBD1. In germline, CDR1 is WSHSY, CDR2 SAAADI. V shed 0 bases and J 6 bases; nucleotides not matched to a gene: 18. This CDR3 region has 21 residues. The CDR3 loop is CASSESLTGTGGIGYENTIYF. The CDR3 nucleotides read TGCGCCAGCAGTGAGTCGCTAACCGGGACAGGGGGCATTGGATATGAAAACACCATATATTTT.

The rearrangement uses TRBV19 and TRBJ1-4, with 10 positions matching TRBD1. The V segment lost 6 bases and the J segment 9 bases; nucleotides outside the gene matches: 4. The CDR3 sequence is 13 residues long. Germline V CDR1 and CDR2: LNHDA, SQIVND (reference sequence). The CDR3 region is CASSGTGVKKLFF. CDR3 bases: TGTGCCAGTAGCGGGACAGGGGTGAAAAAACTGTTTTTT. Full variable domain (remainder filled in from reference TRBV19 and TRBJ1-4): DGGITQSPKYLFRKEGQNVTLSCEQNLNHDAMYWYRQDPGQGLRLIYYSQIVNDFQKGDIAEGYSVSREKKESFPLTVTSAQKNPTAFYLCASSGTGVKKLFFGSGTQLSVL.